This T cell receptor (beta chain) appears in the sequencing data of a study of early T cells in non-severe SARS-CoV-2 infection. CDR3 length: 15 residues. V was shortened by 7 bases and J by 1 base, with 16 bases between the two germline ends. Germline V gene sequence: CDR1 MGHRA, CDR2 YSYEKL. The count of this clonotype is one. TCRdb called the 5' RACE reads again in MiXCR, with one record for every CDR3 protein. This sample has about 71,000 distinct CDR3 sequences; roughly 12% occur once, and the top ten carry around 2.9%. This chain connects TRBV4-1 to TRBJ1-1, with a tentative D call TRBD1 (6 bases). The sequences come from whole blood, collected at baseline. The TCR comes from an adult who was a healthcare worker with PCR-confirmed SARS-CoV-2 infection or an uninfected control (not recorded which). For the CDR3, the DNA is TGCGCCAGCACATTGACCGGGACAACGAACACTGAAGCTTTCTTT. Amino acids: CASTLTGTTNTEAFF.